The present entry profiles one T cell receptor beta chain with its context. Noted time point: healthy volunteer bleed at 6 weeks. The starting material, unfractionated whole blood, was used for total RNA extraction. The entry originates in a study of human T cells and chemical hapten exposure. TCRdb re-called the RACE reads with MiXCR, one entry per CDR3 protein. The sample carries approximately 59,000 distinct CDR3 sequences, around 6.3% recorded once. CDR3 size: 13 residues. V gave up 5 bases and J gave up 4 bases; unmatched junction bases: 3. The V call is TRBV12-3 or TRBV12-4, the J call TRBJ1-2; 8 positions agree with TRBD1. Sample: whole blood. The sequence was collected from a female donor in good health. Some clones in this sample may be carry-over from other donors' samples. The CDR3 DNA reads TGTGCCAGCAGTAGGACAGGGACCTATGGCTACACCTTC. It yields the protein CASSRTGTYGYTF.